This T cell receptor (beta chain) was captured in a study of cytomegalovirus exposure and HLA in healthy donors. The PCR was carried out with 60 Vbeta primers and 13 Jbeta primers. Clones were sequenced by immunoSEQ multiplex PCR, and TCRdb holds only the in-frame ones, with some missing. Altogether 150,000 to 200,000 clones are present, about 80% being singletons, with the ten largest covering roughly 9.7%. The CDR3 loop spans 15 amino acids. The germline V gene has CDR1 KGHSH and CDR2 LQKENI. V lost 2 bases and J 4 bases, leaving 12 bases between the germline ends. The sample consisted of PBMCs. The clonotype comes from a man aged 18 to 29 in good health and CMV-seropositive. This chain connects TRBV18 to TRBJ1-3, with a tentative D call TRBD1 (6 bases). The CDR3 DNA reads TGTGCCAGCTCACCATTGGGGGCATCAGGAAACACCATATATTTT. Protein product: CASSPLGASGNTIYF.